What follows are 28 T cell receptor beta chains derived from one specimen sequenced in a study of cytomegalovirus exposure and HLA in healthy donors. It was with 60 Vbeta and 13 Jbeta primers that the PCR ran. Method: immunoSEQ multiplex PCR; TCRdb's copy keeps in-frame clones and lacks some. The repertoire consists of roughly 170,000 clones, with about 80% occurring once and the leading ten covering approximately 1.3%. The sequenced sample was PBMCs. The receptor source for this set is a man under 40 in good health and CMV-seronegative.

The chain links TRBV7-2 to TRBJ1-6, with D uncertain. V was shortened by 1 base and J by 5 bases, with 9 bases between the two germline ends. Germline-derived CDR1 and CDR2 are SGHTA and FQGNSA. CDR3 size: 15 residues. This chain's CDR3 is CASSLGQTNNSPLHF. The CDR3 bases are TGTGCCAGCAGCTTAGGGCAGACTAATAATTCACCCCTCCACTTT.

This sequence joins TRBV5-6 and TRBJ1-5; 10 bases fit TRBD1. There are 16 residues in the CDR3. Germline-derived CDR1 and CDR2 are SGHDT and YYEEEE. Trimming removed 3 bases from V and 6 bases from J; junction bases left unmatched: 9. CDR3 residues: CASSSRGTGVLQPQHF. As DNA, the CDR3 is TGTGCCAGCAGCTCACGCGGGACAGGGGTGCTTCAGCCCCAGCATTTT.

Worth noting for this clone: A read error may account for a junction end that differs from germline. The V gene is TRBV6-5, the J gene TRBJ2-5; 8 nucleotides agree with TRBD1. CDR3 length: 13 residues. Germline CDR1 is MNHEY and CDR2 is SVGAGI. CDR3: CASSPGQVYPSDF. CDR3 bases: TGTGCCAGCAGTCCGGGACAGGTATACCCCTCAGACTTC.

The chain employs TRBV7-2 and TRBJ1-1; the match to TRBD1 covers 9 bases. The CDR3 covers 13 residues. Germline assignment: CDR1 SGHTA and CDR2 FQGNSA. J lost 4 bases, V lost 5 bases, and 2 bases had no gene match. The CDR3 DNA follows: TGTGCCAGCAGCCGGGACAGGGCCACTGAAGCTTTCTTT. This sequence encodes CASSRDRATEAFF.

This chain joins TRBV15 and TRBJ1-4, with D perhaps matching TRBD1 (5 bases). Per the germline V gene, CDR1 is LNHNV and CDR2 is YYDKDF (reference sequence). The V gene lost 5 bases and the J gene lost 0 bases, with 13 bases spanning the gap. The CDR3 has 16 amino acids. The CDR3 coding sequence is TGTGCCACCAGCCCAGCAATAGGGGCAACTAATGAAAAACTGTTTTTT. This gives the protein CATSPAIGATNEKLFF.

The CDR3: CASSIRTGGHEQYF. As DNA, the CDR3 is TGTGCCAGTAGTATACGGACAGGGGGACACGAGCAGTACTTC. The V call is TRBV19, the J call TRBJ2-7; 10 bases agree with TRBD1. The junction had 3 bases not matched to a gene; V was cut back by 2 bases and J by 5 bases. The CDR3 consists of 14 residues. Germline assignment: CDR1 LNHDA and CDR2 SQIVND (reference sequence).

V usage is TRBV9 and J usage is TRBJ2-3; maybe TRBD1 (6 bases). V was cut by 4 bases and J by 2 bases, with 17 bases left in between. There are 16 residues in the CDR3. The germline V gene has CDR1 SGDLS and CDR2 YYNGEE. This chain's CDR3 is CASSPREGGSTDTQYF. DNA of the CDR3: TGTGCCAGCAGCCCCCGTGAAGGGGGTTCCACAGATACGCAGTATTTT. The full variable domain, its missing parts supplied by reference TRBV9 and TRBJ2-3, is DSGVTQTPKHLITATGQRVTLRCSPRSGDLSVYWYQQSLDQGLQFLIQYYNGEERAKGNILERFSAQQFPDLHSELNLSSLELGDSALYFCASSPREGGSTDTQYFGPGTRLTVL.

This clone showed up just once. The genes are TRBV18 and TRBJ2-7, with 7 bases identical to TRBD1. The CDR3 covers 14 residues. Germline lookup yields CDR1 KGHSH and CDR2 LQKENI. Unmatched junction bases numbered 5, after V lost 2 bases and J lost 4 bases. The CDR3 spells CASSPAVTGYEQYF. Written as DNA, the CDR3 is TGTGCCAGCTCACCAGCCGTGACAGGGTACGAGCAGTACTTC.

This clone was counted a few times. This chain connects TRBV30 to TRBJ1-3, with unresolved D. The CDR3 loop spans 15 amino acids. Trimming removed 0 bases at V and 0 bases at J, with 9 bases between. Germline-derived CDR1 and CDR2 are GTSNPN and SVGIG (reference sequence). In DNA, the CDR3 is TGTGCCTGGAGTGTGACATCCCGCTCTGGAAACACCATATATTTT. It specifies CAWSVTSRSGNTIYF.

The genes are TRBV7-3 and TRBJ2-1; TRBD1 matches at 7 bases. Germline V gene lookup returns CDR1 SGHTA and CDR2 FQGTGA. The CDR3 has 14 amino acids. Unmatched junction bases numbered 8, after V lost 4 bases and J lost 8 bases. CDR3 amino acids: CASSYRQGWDEQFF. Written as DNA, the CDR3 is TGTGCCAGCAGCTACAGACAGGGATGGGATGAGCAGTTCTTC.

This chain uses TRBV19 with TRBJ1-2; unclear D gene. Deletions cut 5 bases from V and 7 bases from J, with 17 bases between. The CDR3 runs 14 residues. The germline V gene has CDR1 LNHDA and CDR2 SQIVND (reference sequence). The chain's CDR3 is CASSASRIGSGYTF. CDR3 nucleotide sequence: TGTGCCAGTAGTGCGTCGCGGATAGGTAGTGGCTACACCTTC.

There are a few counts of this clone. This chain uses TRBV7-2 with TRBJ2-7, with D unresolved. CDR3 length equals 13 residues. Germline V lookup: CDR1 SGHTA, CDR2 FQGNSA. V gave up 1 base and J gave up 2 bases, with 6 bases separating them. CDR3 DNA sequence: TGTGCCAGCAGCTTAGGAACTCCCTACGAGCAGTACTTC. Translation gives CASSLGTPYEQYF. The full variable domain, its missing parts supplied by reference TRBV7-2 and TRBJ2-7, is GAGVSQSPSNKVTEKGKDVELRCDPISGHTALYWYRQSLGQGLEFLIYFQGNSAPDKSGLPSDRFSAERTGGSVSTLTIQRTQQEDSAVYLCASSLGTPYEQYFGPGTRLTVT.

Worth noting for this clone: An end of the junction does not agree with germline; a read error may underlie this. The chain recombines TRBV7-7 with TRBJ2-7, with TRBD1 matching over 7 bases. The germline V gene has CDR1 SSHAT and CDR2 FNYEAQ (reference sequence). The CDR3 contains 13 residues. The CDR3 protein is CASSLTDRAEQYF. CDR3 coding DNA: TGTGCTAGCAGCTTAACTGACAGGGCCGAGCAGTACTTC.

The V call is TRBV7-8, the J call TRBJ1-5; no clear D. The CDR3 has 16 amino acids. Looked up from germline, CDR1 is SGHVS and CDR2 is FQNEAQ. The V end was cut by 4 bases, the J end by 2 bases, with 15 bases between. CDR3 in DNA: TGTGCCAGCAGCTCCACCGTAAGGGAGGGCAATCAGCCCCAGCATTTT. This sequence encodes CASSSTVREGNQPQHF. The variable domain in full, completed from reference TRBV7-8 and TRBJ1-5, reads GAGVSQSPRYKVAKRGQDVALRCDPISGHVSLFWYQQALGQGPEFLTYFQNEAQLDKSGLPSDRFFAERPEGSVSTLKIQRTQQEDSAVYLCASSSTVREGNQPQHFGDGTRLSIL.

The chain has TRBV7-8 and TRBJ2-7; TRBD2 is a possible D gene (5 bases). Deletions cut 4 bases from V and 7 bases from J, with 8 bases between. The length of the CDR3 is 11 residues. The germline CDR1 and CDR2 sequences are SGHVS and FQNEAQ. CDR3 region: CASSSTGEQYF. CDR3 DNA: TGTGCCAGCAGCTCGACGGGAGAGCAGTACTTC.

The V call is TRBV19, the J call TRBJ2-3; 9 bases match TRBD1. The ends lost 6 bases at V and 4 bases at J; junction bases unmatched: 8. This CDR3 spans 15 amino acids. Germline V gene sequence: CDR1 LNHDA, CDR2 SQIVND (reference sequence). The CDR3 loop is CASRDRDRVADTQYF. For the CDR3, the DNA is TGTGCCAGTAGGGACCGGGACAGGGTGGCAGATACGCAGTATTTT.

The chain joins TRBV12-2 to TRBJ2-7; TRBD2 is taken as the D call from the table, unchecked against the DNA. TRBV12-2 is noted as a pseudogene. This CDR3 region has 16 residues. CDR3 in DNA: TGTGCAAGTCGCTTAGTAGGCCTAGCGGAAACCTACGAGCAGTACTTC. This sequence encodes CASRLVGLAETYEQYF.

This chain uses TRBV6-6 with TRBJ1-2, with TRBD1 identical over 9 bases. This CDR3 is built from 14 residues. Germline loops: CDR1 MNHNY, CDR2 SVGAGI (reference sequence). V dropped 7 bases and J dropped 4; count of bases not matched to a gene: 7. For the CDR3, the DNA is TGTGCCAGCACTGTACAGGGGGCGGGCTATGGCTACACCTTC. Residues: CASTVQGAGYGYTF.

Remarks on this clone: Germline and junction disagree at one end, which may indicate a read error. V is TRBV11-2 and J is TRBJ1-3; no reliable D call. Germline values: CDR1 SGHAT, CDR2 FQNNGV. The CDR3 extends over 17 amino acids. This CDR3 is CASSLEMTPSSGNTIYF. In DNA form, the CDR3 reads TGTGCCAGCAGCCTAGAAATGACACCGAGCTCTGGAAACACCATATATTTT.

This rearrangement joins TRBV6-5 to TRBJ2-3; a possible D gene is TRBD2 (5 bases). V dropped 4 bases and J dropped 7 bases, with 21 bases sitting between them. Germline values: CDR1 MNHEY, CDR2 SVGAGI. This CDR3 region has 16 residues. DNA of the CDR3: TGTGCCAGCAGTTCCCGTGGACTGCCATTAGCATATACGCAGTATTTT. This encodes CASSSRGLPLAYTQYF.

This clone has just one count. V gene TRBV6-4 combines with J gene TRBJ2-1; 8 bases are a match to TRBD2. V lost 1 base and J lost 5; bases outside the gene matches: 4. The CDR3 contains 15 residues. Germline V gene lookup returns CDR1 MRHNA and CDR2 SNTAGT. CDR3 sequence reads: CASSDWAGGNNEQFF. The CDR3, as DNA: TGTGCCAGCAGTGACTGGGCGGGGGGAAACAATGAGCAGTTCTTC.

The V call is TRBV15, the J call TRBJ2-1, with a weak D call TRBD2 (6 bases). The CDR3 totals 16 residues. Looked up from germline, CDR1 is LNHNV and CDR2 is YYDKDF (reference sequence). V gave up 0 bases and J gave up 4 bases, with 13 bases separating them. In nucleotides, the CDR3 is TGTGCCACCAGCAGAGAGCCCGGGGGATTGTACAATGAGCAGTTCTTC. Its protein is CATSREPGGLYNEQFF.

To note about this clone: Other nucleotide sequences from this sample produce the same CDR3. Written as DNA, the CDR3 is TGTGCCTGGAGCGGTGACTCCTACAATGAGCAGTTCTTC. It is translated as CAWSGDSYNEQFF. The rearrangement joins TRBV30 to TRBJ2-1; D is unresolved. The CDR3 runs 13 residues. Germline V gene data show CDR1 as GTSNPN and CDR2 as SVGIG (reference sequence). Trimming stripped 3 bases from V and 0 bases from J, with 6 bases between.

V and J are TRBV28 and TRBJ2-1; 9 nucleotides align to TRBD1. Trimming removed 6 bases from V and 9 bases from J; junction bases left unmatched: 18. Germline values: CDR1 MDHEN, CDR2 SYDVKM. CDR3 size: 17 residues. This CDR3 reads CASRLLGQGTTIFEQFF. Here the CDR3 DNA reads TGTGCCAGCAGACTACTCGGACAGGGGACTACTATATTTGAGCAGTTCTTC.

The gene calls are TRBV4-2 and TRBJ2-7, with D perhaps matching TRBD2 (6 bases). The CDR3 is made up of 14 amino acids. Trimming left V 2 bases short and J 2 bases short, with 10 bases between. Germline CDR1 LGHNA, CDR2 YNFKEQ. CDR3 nucleotide sequence: TGTGCCAGCAGCCAACCTAGCGCCACCTACGAGCAGTACTTC. Translating gives CASSQPSATYEQYF.

The J gene is TRBJ1-2, the V gene TRBV28; D not certain. CDR1 and CDR2 from the germline V gene are MDHEN and SYDVKM. V dropped 6 bases and J dropped 8 bases, with 22 bases sitting between them. There are 15 residues in the CDR3. The CDR3 sequence: CASRTLDGLVSGYTF. Written as DNA, the CDR3 is TGTGCCAGCAGAACCCTGGACGGACTAGTATCGGGCTACACCTTC.

V gene TRBV29-1 combines with J gene TRBJ1-2; no definite D call. V lost 3 bases, J lost 8 bases, and 10 bases lay in between. The CDR3 runs to 11 residues. The germline gives CDR1 SQVTM, CDR2 ANQGSEA. The CDR3 protein is CSVDEGTGYTF. CDR3 nucleotides: TGCAGCGTTGACGAGGGTACAGGCTACACCTTC.

This chain links TRBV4-3 with TRBJ2-1; 14 bases are shared with TRBD2. The germline V gene encodes CDR1 LGHNA and CDR2 YSLEER. The CDR3 covers 18 residues. V gave up 4 bases and J gave up 7 bases; unmatched junction bases: 12. The CDR3 coding sequence is TGCGCCAGCAGCCGCACGTCCGGGACTAGCGGGGGCCCAAATGAGCAGTTCTTC. Translation gives CASSRTSGTSGGPNEQFF.